This TCR beta chain was obtained from a study of hypomethylating agent response in myelodysplastic syndrome. About the research overall: Responders were about six patients with complete response or hematologic improvement; roughly 5 were non-responders. Complete response or hematologic improvement counted as response; others were non-responders. The study, taken as a whole, reports: The MDS versus healthy comparison may be affected by non-age-matched controls.

Survey resolution used two replicates of roughly 200 ng, totaling approximately 400 ng DNA. TCRdb's table, derived via immunoSEQ multiplex PCR, lists solely in-frame clones and lacks some. The sample consists of roughly 9,800 clones, 83% of them appearing once. In the case of this clone: Its antigen is currently unknown.

Between the trimmed V and J ends, which lost 4 bases and 12 bases, there was a span of 10 bases. This CDR3 is built from 10 residues. The germline V gene encodes CDR1 SQVTM and CDR2 ANQGSEA. The material sequenced was bone marrow, taken before or after starting hypomethylating agent treatment for myelodysplastic syndrome (not recorded which). The receptor comes from a human donor with myelodysplastic syndrome. The V call is TRBV29-1, the J call TRBJ2-1; no reliable D call. The CDR3 is CSVGQDGQFF. DNA for the CDR3: TGCAGCGTTGGGCAGGACGGGCAGTTCTTC.